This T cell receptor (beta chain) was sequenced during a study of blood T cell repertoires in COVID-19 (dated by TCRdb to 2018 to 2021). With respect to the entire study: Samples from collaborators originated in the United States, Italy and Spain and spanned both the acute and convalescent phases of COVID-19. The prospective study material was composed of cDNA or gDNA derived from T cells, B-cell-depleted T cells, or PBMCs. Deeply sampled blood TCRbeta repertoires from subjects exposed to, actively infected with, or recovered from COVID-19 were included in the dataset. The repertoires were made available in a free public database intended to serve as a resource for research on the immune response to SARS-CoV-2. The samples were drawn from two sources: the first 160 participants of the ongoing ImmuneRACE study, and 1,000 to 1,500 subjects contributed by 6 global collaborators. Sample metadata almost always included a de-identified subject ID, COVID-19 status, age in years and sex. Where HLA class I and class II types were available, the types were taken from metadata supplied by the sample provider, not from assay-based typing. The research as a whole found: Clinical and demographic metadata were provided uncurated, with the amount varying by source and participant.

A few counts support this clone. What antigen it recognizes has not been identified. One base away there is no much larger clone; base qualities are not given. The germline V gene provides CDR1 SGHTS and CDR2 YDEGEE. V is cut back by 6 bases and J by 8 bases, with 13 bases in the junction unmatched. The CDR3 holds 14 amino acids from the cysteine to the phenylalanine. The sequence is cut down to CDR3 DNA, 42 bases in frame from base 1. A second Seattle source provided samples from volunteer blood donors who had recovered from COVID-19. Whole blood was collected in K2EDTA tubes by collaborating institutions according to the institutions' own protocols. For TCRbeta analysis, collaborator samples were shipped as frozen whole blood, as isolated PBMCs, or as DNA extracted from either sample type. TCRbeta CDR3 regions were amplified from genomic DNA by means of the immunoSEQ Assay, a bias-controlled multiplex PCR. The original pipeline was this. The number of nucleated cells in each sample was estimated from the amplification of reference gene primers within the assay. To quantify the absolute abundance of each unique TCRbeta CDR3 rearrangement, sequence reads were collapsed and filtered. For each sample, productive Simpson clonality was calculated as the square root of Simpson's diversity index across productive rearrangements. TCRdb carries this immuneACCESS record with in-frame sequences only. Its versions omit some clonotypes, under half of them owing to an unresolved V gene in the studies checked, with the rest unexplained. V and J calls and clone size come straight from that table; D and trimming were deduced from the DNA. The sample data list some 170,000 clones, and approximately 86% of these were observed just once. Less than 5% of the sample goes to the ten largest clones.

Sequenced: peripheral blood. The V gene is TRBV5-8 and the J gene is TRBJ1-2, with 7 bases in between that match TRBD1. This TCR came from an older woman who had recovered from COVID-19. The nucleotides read TGTGCCAGCACCCTTAAAGGGGGCTTTCGCGGCTACACCTTC. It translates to CASTLKGGFRGYTF.